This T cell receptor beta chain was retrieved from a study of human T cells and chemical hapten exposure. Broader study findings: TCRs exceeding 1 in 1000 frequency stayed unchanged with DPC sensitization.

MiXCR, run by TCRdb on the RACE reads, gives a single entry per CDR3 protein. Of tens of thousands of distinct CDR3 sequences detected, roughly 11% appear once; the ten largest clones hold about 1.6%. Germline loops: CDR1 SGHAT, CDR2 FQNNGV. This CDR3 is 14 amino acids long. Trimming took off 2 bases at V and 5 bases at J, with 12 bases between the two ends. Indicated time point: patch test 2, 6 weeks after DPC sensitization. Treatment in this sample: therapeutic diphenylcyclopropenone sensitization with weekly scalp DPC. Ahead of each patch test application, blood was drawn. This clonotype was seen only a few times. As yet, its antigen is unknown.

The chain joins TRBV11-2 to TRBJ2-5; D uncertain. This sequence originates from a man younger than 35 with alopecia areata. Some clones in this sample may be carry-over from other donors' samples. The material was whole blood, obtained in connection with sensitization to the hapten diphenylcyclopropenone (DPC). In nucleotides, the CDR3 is TGTGCCAGCAGCTTAACGACGGAGAGGGAGACCCAGTACTTC. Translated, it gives CASSLTTERETQYF.